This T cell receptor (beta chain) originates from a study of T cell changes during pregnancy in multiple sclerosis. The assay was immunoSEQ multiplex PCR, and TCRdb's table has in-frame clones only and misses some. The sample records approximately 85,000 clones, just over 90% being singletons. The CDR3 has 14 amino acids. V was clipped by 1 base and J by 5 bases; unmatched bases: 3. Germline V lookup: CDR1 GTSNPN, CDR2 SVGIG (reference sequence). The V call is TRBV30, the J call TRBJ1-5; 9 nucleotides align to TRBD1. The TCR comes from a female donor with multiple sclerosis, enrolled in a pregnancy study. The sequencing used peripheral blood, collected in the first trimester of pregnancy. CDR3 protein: CAWSGGQGHQPQHF. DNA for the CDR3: TGTGCCTGGAGTGGTGGACAGGGGCATCAGCCCCAGCATTTT.